The following is a T cell receptor (beta chain) sequence with its context. The data are from a study of blood T cell repertoires in COVID-19. The junction had 10 bases not matched to a gene; V was cut back by 5 bases and J by 7 bases. The germline CDR1 and CDR2 sequences are SGHTA and FQGNSA. This CDR3 comprises 14 residues. How the authors handled the data: Quantification of nucleated cells was approximated via reference gene primer amplification. Produced via immunoSEQ multiplex PCR; TCRdb's table is partial and in-frame only. That table is the source of V, J and clone size, and D and trimming were worked out from the DNA. The sample yields 150,000 to 200,000 clones, about 85% seen once.

This chain joins TRBV7-2 and TRBJ1-1; 7 bases fit TRBD1. The sequenced material came from peripheral blood. The TCR was taken from a man older than 75 with COVID-19, enrolled during active disease. CDR3 region: CASSRRQGLGEAFF. CDR3 nucleotide sequence: TGTGCCAGCAGCCGCCGACAGGGCCTCGGTGAAGCTTTCTTT.